Reported below is one T cell receptor beta chain. Its antigen is not yet known. The CDR3 end lies 3 residues beyond the end of the read and is filled in from the germline J gene. From its cysteine to its phenylalanine, the CDR3 spans 12 amino acids. Shown are 27 bases from within the CDR3, in frame from base 1. The germline V gene provides CDR1 SGHTA and CDR2 FQGNSA. V loses 0 bases, J loses 6 bases, and the germline ends lie 3 bases apart. Every participant had a single incident cervical HPV16 infection, and women with prevalent HPV16 infections were excluded. Cervical HPV DNA was detected by MY09/MY11 PCR, and genotyping was performed by dot-blot hybridization. Fifteen mL of heparinized blood was centrifuged, after which the buffy coat was aliquoted, frozen at -30 degrees C, and then stored at -80 degrees C. QIAGEN kits were used to extract genomic DNA from the buffy coat specimens. These data originate in a study of T cells in women clearing cervical HPV infection (dated by TCRdb to between 2017 and 2018). Notes on the research overall: Cases were approximately 25 women with histologically confirmed HPV16-related CIN3 or worse, including a couple of invasive cancers. Five blinded duplicates per group were added as quality controls, so that about 60 samples were obtained: 50 or so participants and some 10 replicates. Since only a few of the women had HLA typing available, the possibility that HLA type was acting as a confounder could not be ruled out. Cases and controls were matched on year of sample collection and on age within five years. Controls were around 23 women whose single incident HPV16 infection cleared within 12 months without precancer or cancer developing. Cases had a median age of 34 years and controls had a median age of around 41, with no significant differences in baseline characteristics. Among cases, blood sampling came a median of roughly 150 days after lesion detection, with an interquartile range of roughly 85 to 200 days. Blood from cases was collected at the visit at which the lesion was first identified, whereas blood from controls was collected once infection was no longer detected. An exploratory proof-of-principle case-control study, nested within the Guanacaste HPV Natural History Study in Costa Rica, was conducted to compare TCR repertoires across cervical HPV16 outcomes. The parent cohort enrolled roughly 10,000 women aged 18 or older in Guanacaste, Costa Rica, during about 1992 to 1995 and followed them for about 7 years.

Study-level results and caveats: Significantly higher TCR repertoire richness was observed in CIN3+ cases than in controls across sequencing depths, whereas no difference in evenness was found. TRBV6-7 relative abundance was lower in cases than in controls (approximately 0.1% versus 0.16%; Bonferroni P = 0.0008). Random forest classifiers combining richness and V gene abundances distinguished cases from controls with an estimated AUC of roughly 0.83. Because the number of T cells in each sample was unknown, differences in richness could reflect differing T-cell content rather than repertoire biology. Whether associations preceded infection or resulted from infection could not be shown with the cross-sectional design, and effector/memory subsets and HPV-specific T cells were not isolated.

Using the immunoSEQ assay, multiplex PCR amplified TCR beta CDR3 regions from an average of approximately 1,200 ng of genomic DNA per sample. Primer bias was corrected in the assay by using a complete synthetic TCR repertoire to establish an amplification baseline. Amplicons were sequenced on the Illumina platform. As for the authors' bioinformatics: Error correction of the sequences involved clustering with frequency ratios plus a modified nearest-neighbor algorithm, after which the sequences were analyzed in the immunoSEQ Analyzer using IMGT gene definitions. TCR richness and evenness were averaged over 20 rarefaction repeats at each rarefaction depth, excluding samples with fewer sequences than the depth. Wilcoxon rank sum tests with FDR correction were used to compare V, D and J gene relative abundances between the groups. In the blinded duplicates, the intraclass correlation was around 96% for TCR richness and averaged 76.4% across 55 to 75 gene segments. Drawn from immuneACCESS, this table holds only the in-frame rearrangements with V and J called that TCRdb kept. Clones are partly lost; checked studies trace under half to an unresolved V gene and leave the rest unexplained. That table furnishes V, J and clone size, whereas the DNA furnished D and trimming. The sample's clone listing holds 30,000 to 45,000 clones. The ten largest make up 3.5% to 4.5% of the sample.

The sequenced material came from blood buffy coat. The rearrangement joined TRBV7-2 to TRBJ1-5; too little of a D gene remains to name it. The sequence was obtained from a woman between 18 and 70 years old with a cervical HPV16 infection that either progressed to CIN3+ or cleared (not recorded which). CDR3 region: CASSLAAQPQHF. The CDR3 DNA, read in part, is TGTGCCAGCAGCTTAGCGGCTCAGCCC.